This T cell receptor (beta chain) was found in a study of T cell repertoires in cytomegalovirus infection. At the level of the study: Peptides in the study included HLA-C-restricted and HLA-B-restricted CMV epitopes. From public TCR beta signatures came an indication of both CMV infection and matching HLA type.

Deletions cut 4 bases from V and 0 bases from J, with 11 bases between. This CDR3 has 14 amino acids. CDR1 is SGDLS, CDR2 YYNGEE, per germline. Only a few counts were recorded for this clonotype. Its antigen remains unknown. Study findings and constraints: Dominating the ex vivo response were TCR beta clonotypes that were CMV-specific and HLA-C-restricted. Based on cumulative public TCR beta family frequency, carriers of CMV plus the relevant HLA were identified.

TCRdb fed the reads into MiXCR, producing one record per CDR3 protein. The sample shows about 89,000 distinct CDR3 sequences, about 31% of them seen only once. The source material was CD8+ T cells from cultured PBMCs, sampled from culture after CMV antigen stimulation. This chain links TRBV9 with TRBJ2-7; D is possibly TRBD2 (5 bases). The receptor comes from a human donor in good health (CMV status not recorded). Some clones in this sample may be carry-over from other donors' samples. CDR3 protein: CASSPPGSSYEQYF. As DNA, the CDR3 is TGTGCCAGCAGCCCCCCGGGGAGCTCCTACGAGCAGTACTTC.